The 11 T cell receptor beta chains presented below share a single source sample, sequenced in a study of blood T cell repertoires in COVID-19. Sequenced by immunoSEQ multiplex PCR; TCRdb stores in-frame clones only, minus some. This sample has tens of thousands of clones, with under 90% found just once. Input material: peripheral blood. These receptors all come from a man aged 55-75 years with acute or convalescent COVID-19.

The CDR3 coding sequence is TGTGCCTGGAGTTATGGGGGGGGTGGGACTGAAGCTTTCTTT. Protein product: CAWSYGGGGTEAFF. The V call is TRBV30, the J call TRBJ1-1; D possibly corresponds to TRBD1 (5 bases). The V end was cut by 2 bases, the J end by 5 bases, with 15 bases between. The CDR3 is 14 amino acids. Germline CDR1 GTSNPN, CDR2 SVGIG (reference sequence). Drawing the rest from reference TRBV30 and TRBJ1-1, the complete variable domain is SQTIHQWPATLVQPVGSPLSLECTVEGTSNPNLYWYRQAAGRGLQLLFYSVGIGQISSEVPQNLSASRPQDRQFILSSKKLLLSDSGFYLCAWSYGGGGTEAFFGQGTRLTVV.

This rearrangement joins TRBV2 to TRBJ1-1; no reliable D call. The CDR3 runs 14 residues. CDR1 is SNHLY and CDR2 is FYNNEI in the germline V gene. V dropped 7 bases and J dropped 0 bases, with 12 bases sitting between them. This CDR3 is CASTARGLNTEAFF. Here the CDR3 DNA reads TGTGCCAGCACCGCTCGTGGCCTGAACACTGAAGCTTTCTTT.

CDR3 nucleotide sequence: TGTGCCATCAGCGCGAGGGGACAGAACACTGAAGCTTTCTTT. This gives the protein CAISARGQNTEAFF. This rearrangement joins TRBV10-3 to TRBJ1-1, with D perhaps TRBD1 (6 bases). Germline CDR1 is ENHRY and CDR2 is SYGVKD. Trimming cost V 6 bases and J 1 base, with 12 bases left between them. The CDR3 is 14 residues long.

The chain joins TRBV7-9 to TRBJ2-2; 11 positions match TRBD1. Germline trimming cut 2 bases from V and 4 bases from J; bases unmatched to any gene: 3. Germline CDR1 reads SEHNR; CDR2 reads FQNEAQ (reference sequence). The CDR3 loop spans 16 amino acids. The DNA of the CDR3 is TGTGCCAGCAGCTTACTAGGGACAGGGGGCACCGGGGAGCTGTTTTTT. Translating it yields CASSLLGTGGTGELFF.

The CDR3, as DNA: TGTGCCAGCAGTTTGCTTAGACAGTCTTCCCCTGGGGCCAACGTCCTGACTTTC. Amino acids: CASSLLRQSSPGANVLTF. The J gene is TRBJ2-6, the V gene TRBV27; D perhaps matches TRBD1 (5 bases). V was cut by 3 bases and J by 2 bases, with 17 bases left in between. CDR1 and CDR2 (germline): MNHEY, SMNVEV (reference sequence). The CDR3 sequence is 18 residues long.

The chain employs TRBV12-3 or TRBV12-4 and TRBJ1-1, with D perhaps matching TRBD1 (6 bases). The CDR3 extends over 13 amino acids. Trimming removed 8 bases at V and 8 bases at J, with 18 bases between. Here the CDR3 reads CASYTDRLREAFF. The CDR3 bases are TGTGCCAGCTATACCGACAGGCTGAGGGAAGCTTTCTTT.

The rearrangement joins TRBV2 to TRBJ1-1; D ambiguous. Germline-derived CDR1 and CDR2 are SNHLY and FYNNEI. The V end lost 3 bases, the J end lost 2 bases, and 7 bases lay between the germline ends. The CDR3 has 13 residues. As DNA, the CDR3 is TGTGCCAGCAGTGACGAAGCAAACACTGAAGCTTTCTTT. Encoded protein: CASSDEANTEAFF.

V gene TRBV9 combines with J gene TRBJ1-3, with D unresolved. The germline V gene encodes CDR1 SGDLS and CDR2 YYNGEE. This CDR3 spans 16 amino acids. Trimming removed 0 bases at V and 8 bases at J, with 18 bases between. CDR3 nucleotides: TGTGCCAGCAGCGTAGCTGCGGGGAAATCAGGAGACACCATATATTTT. Its protein product is CASSVAAGKSGDTIYF.

The chain has TRBV28 and TRBJ1-2, with a possible D match to TRBD1 (5 bases). Germline lookup yields CDR1 MDHEN and CDR2 SYDVKM. The CDR3 has 14 residues. Trimming stripped 1 base from V and 4 bases from J, with 10 bases between. CDR3 coding DNA: TGTGCCAGCAGTTTATCCCAGGGAAGCTATGGCTACACCTTC. Protein sequence: CASSLSQGSYGYTF.

The chain combines TRBV19 with TRBJ1-1; D is perhaps TRBD1 (6 bases). Germline-derived CDR1 and CDR2 are LNHDA and SQIVND (reference sequence). V was shortened by 5 bases and J by 8 bases, with 18 bases between the two germline ends. The CDR3 is 14 residues long. In nucleotides, the CDR3 is TGTGCCAGTAGTGCGTCGACAGACAGGACAGAAGCTTTCTTT. Translated, it gives CASSASTDRTEAFF.

This chain joins TRBV19 and TRBJ1-1; TRBD1 is a possible D gene (6 bases). The germline V gene has CDR1 LNHDA and CDR2 SQIVND (reference sequence). The CDR3 contains 14 residues. Trimming cost V 6 bases and J 10 bases, with 21 bases left between them. The CDR3 sequence is CASSPQGSSVGAFF. For the CDR3, the DNA is TGTGCCAGTAGCCCCCAGGGGTCCTCAGTTGGAGCTTTCTTT. The full variable domain, completed using reference TRBV19 and TRBJ1-1, is DGGITQSPKYLFRKEGQNVTLSCEQNLNHDAMYWYRQDPGQGLRLIYYSQIVNDFQKGDIAEGYSVSREKKESFPLTVTSAQKNPTAFYLCASSPQGSSVGAFFGQGTRLTVV.